This TCR beta chain appears in the sequencing data of a study of shared clonotypes between healthy human individuals. At the level of the study: Donors, aged 18 to 49, were a couple of women and three men.

Splitting of each subset's genomic DNA was done evenly across several immunoSEQ plates. Roughly 200 ng DNA, about 30,000 T cell genomes, went into each sorted-subset replicate PCR. In the original workflow: Filtering differed, since immunoSEQ gave only junction sequences and no quality scores. The data were produced by immunoSEQ multiplex PCR, yet TCRdb's version contains in-frame clones alone and is incomplete. That table furnishes V, J and clone size, whereas the DNA furnished D and trimming. This table has about 2.4 million clones, roughly 93% appearing once. The CDR3 has 13 amino acids. The germline V gene encodes CDR1 MNHNY and CDR2 SVGAGI (reference sequence). V gave up 6 bases and J gave up 9 bases, with 17 bases separating them.

The chain is built from TRBV6-6 and TRBJ2-5; D unclear. The receptor's source is a man aged 18 to 35 in good health. Some clones in this sample may be carry-over from other donors' samples. What was sequenced was naive CD4+ T cells from PBMCs. Indicated subset: CD45RA+ positively selected. CDR3 amino acids: CASRARSRVAQYF. In DNA, the CDR3 is TGTGCCAGCAGGGCGAGGTCCCGAGTAGCCCAGTACTTC.